The rows below give T cell receptor beta chains drawn from one sample of a study of blood T cell repertoires in COVID-19. Some clones are missing from TCRdb's copy, which holds only in-frame ones; the method was immunoSEQ multiplex PCR. Of around 140,000 clones listed, about four fifths were seen once; the top ten hold 8.5% to 9%. The sample comprised peripheral blood. The receptors stem from a man aged 25-45 years with COVID-19, enrolled during active disease. Both conserved end residues are part of each CDR3. D genes are given only for firm matches. The size entry is marked missing in some rows and otherwise reads once, few, many or a size class.

clone_size,v_call,d_call,j_call,cdr3_nt,cdr3_aa
NA,TRBV28,NA,TRBJ2-5,TGTGCCAGCAGCTCACCGCCGGGGAAGGAGACCCAGTACTTC,CASSSPPGKETQYF
NA,TRBV28,NA,TRBJ1-1,TGTGCCAGCAGTTTAACAGGTGGCACTGAAGCTTTCTTT,CASSLTGGTEAFF
few,TRBV29-1,NA,TRBJ1-3,TGCAGCGCAGGAAACGGACAGACCGCTGGAAACACCATATATTTT,CSAGNGQTAGNTIYF
NA,TRBV6-5,TRBD1,TRBJ1-2,TGTGCCAGCAGAACAGGGGGGAGTAACTATGGCTACACCTTC,CASRTGGSNYGYTF
NA,TRBV19,NA,TRBJ1-2,TGTGCCAGTCGACACAGGACTACTGATAGGTATGGCTACACCTTC,CASRHRTTDRYGYTF
once,TRBV6-2/TRBV6-3,TRBD1,TRBJ2-7,TGTGCCAGCAGTAGAAGACAGGGGGGGTACGAGCAGTACTTC,CASSRRQGGYEQYF
NA,TRBV6-5,TRBD2,TRBJ2-3,TGTGCCAGCAGTTTTAAGCGGGAGGGCACAGATACGCAGTATTTT,CASSFKREGTDTQYF
few,TRBV28,NA,TRBJ1-1,TGTGCCAGCATTGGCGCCACAGGCCACACTGAAGCTTTCTTT,CASIGATGHTEAFF
NA,TRBV27,NA,TRBJ2-1,TGTGCCAGTTGGAGGGGGGAGGGCCTTAGGGGTGAGCAGTTCTTC,CASWRGEGLRGEQFF
NA,TRBV27,TRBD2,TRBJ2-3,TGTGCCAGCAGCCCCACCCCCGGACTAGCGGGAGTTTCCGATACGCAGTATTTT,CASSPTPGLAGVSDTQYF
NA,TRBV7-9,TRBD1,TRBJ2-7,TGTGCCAGCAGCCCCCCCTTCAGACAGGGAACTTACGAGCAGTACTTC,CASSPPFRQGTYEQYF